Below, 18 T cell receptor beta chains from the same sample are listed, as sequenced in a study of control samples from healthy donors and cancer patients. This table comes from immunoSEQ multiplex PCR, and its TCRdb copy is limited to in-frame clones, with some not included. The table lists roughly 170,000 clones, 90% to 95% of them singletons. The sequenced sample was blood. The receptors originated from a man aged 18 to 29 in good health.

The chain combines TRBV25-1 with TRBJ1-1, with D perhaps matching TRBD1 (6 bases). The germline gives CDR1 MGHDK, CDR2 SYGVNS. The CDR3 is 15 amino acids. With 8 bases removed from V and 1 base from J, the gap between germline ends came to 17 bases. The CDR3 coding sequence is TGTGCCAGCCGCACCCCAGGGGAACGGAACACTGAAGCTTTCTTT. Encoded protein: CASRTPGERNTEAFF.

The V call is TRBV6-5, the J call TRBJ1-1; unclear D gene. There are 13 residues in the CDR3. Deletions cut 10 bases from V and 4 bases from J, with 16 bases between. Germline loops: CDR1 MNHEY, CDR2 SVGAGI. CDR3 nucleotide sequence: TGTGCCACCTCCGAAAGGGCGGGCACTGAAGCTTTCTTT. Translating it yields CATSERAGTEAFF.

The chain couples TRBV18 to TRBJ1-1, with 9 bases identical to TRBD1. V lost 0 bases to trimming and J lost 2 bases; unmatched junction nucleotides: 1. Germline CDR1 reads KGHSH; CDR2 reads LQKENI. This CDR3 has 15 residues. CDR3 coding DNA: TGTGCCAGCTCACCACCGGGACAGGGAAACACTGAAGCTTTCTTT. Its protein product is CASSPPGQGNTEAFF.

This chain links TRBV19 with TRBJ2-2, with TRBD1 matching over 11 bases. V was pared by 1 base and J by 5 bases, with 6 bases of the junction left unmatched. The CDR3 runs to 17 residues. CDR1 is LNHDA, CDR2 SQIVND, per germline (reference sequence). CDR3 region: CASSIVGQGVRTGELFF. In nucleotides, the CDR3 is TGTGCCAGTAGTATAGTGGGACAGGGGGTTAGGACCGGGGAGCTGTTTTTT.

This clone appeared a few times. The rearrangement links TRBV18 to TRBJ2-5; D perhaps matches TRBD1 (5 bases). Germline values: CDR1 KGHSH, CDR2 LQKENI. Trimming took off 3 bases at V and 4 bases at J, with 18 bases between the two ends. This CDR3 has 16 amino acids. CDR3 protein: CASSPGRLGEGETQYF. CDR3 sequence (DNA): TGTGCCAGCTCACCCGGACGGCTAGGGGAAGGAGAGACCCAGTACTTC.

V is TRBV19 and J is TRBJ2-1, with D possibly matching TRBD1 (6 bases). Germline V lookup: CDR1 LNHDA, CDR2 SQIVND (reference sequence). The CDR3 contains 15 residues. Trimming removed 5 bases from V and 1 base from J, with 12 bases in between. The CDR3 here is CASSPWDKSYNEQFF. CDR3 nucleotides: TGTGCCAGTAGTCCGTGGGACAAGTCCTACAATGAGCAGTTCTTC.

The chain couples TRBV29-1 to TRBJ1-2; maybe TRBD1 (5 bases). Germline V gives CDR1 SQVTM, CDR2 ANQGSEA. The CDR3 has 12 amino acids. Trimming cost V 0 bases and J 7 bases, with 9 bases left between them. The CDR3 loop is CSVEDPDSGYTF. DNA for the CDR3: TGCAGCGTTGAAGATCCCGACAGTGGCTACACCTTC.

This chain uses TRBV15 with TRBJ1-5, with a weak D call TRBD1 (6 bases). The CDR3 loop spans 16 amino acids. Trimming took 0 bases from V and 4 from J, leaving 13 bases between them. Germline V CDR1 and CDR2: LNHNV, YYDKDF (reference sequence). The CDR3 nucleotides read TGTGCCACCAGCAGAGAAGGGGGGGCACGAAATCAGCCCCAGCATTTT. Translated, it gives CATSREGGARNQPQHF.

This chain links TRBV7-8 with TRBJ2-1; no clear D gene. Trimming took off 1 base at V and 5 bases at J, with 6 bases between the two ends. This CDR3 has 13 amino acids. Germline CDR1 SGHVS, CDR2 FQNEAQ. The CDR3 sequence is CASSLGRDNEQFF. For the CDR3, the DNA is TGTGCCAGCAGCTTAGGAAGGGACAATGAGCAGTTCTTC. Drawing the rest from reference TRBV7-8 and TRBJ2-1, the complete variable domain is GAGVSQSPRYKVAKRGQDVALRCDPISGHVSLFWYQQALGQGPEFLTYFQNEAQLDKSGLPSDRFFAERPEGSVSTLKIQRTQQEDSAVYLCASSLGRDNEQFFGPGTRLTVL.

This chain joins TRBV18 and TRBJ2-7; 10 positions match TRBD1. Germline CDR1 reads KGHSH; CDR2 reads LQKENI. The CDR3 length is 15 residues. After removal of 1 base from V and 0 bases from J, the junction contained 0 bases not matched to a gene. The CDR3, as DNA: TGTGCCAGCTCACCACGGACAGGGGGCTCCTACGAGCAGTACTTC. Translation: CASSPRTGGSYEQYF.

CDR3 amino acids: CASSIKGTNTEAFF. The CDR3 DNA follows: TGTGCCAGTAGTATTAAAGGGACGAACACTGAAGCTTTCTTT. This chain connects TRBV19 to TRBJ1-1, with D tentatively TRBD1 (5 bases). The germline V gene encodes CDR1 LNHDA and CDR2 SQIVND (reference sequence). V was cut by 3 bases and J by 1 base, with 9 bases left in between. The CDR3 has 14 amino acids.

V and J are TRBV6-4 and TRBJ2-1; possible D gene TRBD2, 6 bases. Trimming took off 3 bases at V and 3 bases at J, with 9 bases between the two ends. The CDR3 length is 14 residues. Germline lookup yields CDR1 MRHNA and CDR2 SNTAGT. The CDR3 bases are TGTGCCAGCAGTGAATTGGGGGGCTACAATGAGCAGTTCTTC. Protein sequence: CASSELGGYNEQFF.

This chain connects TRBV10-3 to TRBJ1-4, with D tentatively TRBD1 (5 bases). Trimming removed 2 bases from V and 3 bases from J, with 13 bases in between. Germline-derived CDR1 and CDR2 are ENHRY and SYGVKD. This CDR3 is 16 amino acids long. The CDR3 spells CAISEEGKGANEKLFF. Written as DNA, the CDR3 is TGTGCCATCAGTGAGGAGGGGAAGGGAGCTAATGAAAAACTGTTTTTT.

This clone came up once. The chain uses TRBV19 and TRBJ1-1; D possibly corresponds to TRBD1 (5 bases). Germline CDR1 is LNHDA and CDR2 is SQIVND (reference sequence). Trimming shortened V by 7 bases and J by 2 bases, and 8 bases separated the two germline ends. The CDR3 consists of 12 residues. For the CDR3, the DNA is TGTGCCAGTACAGGGCCTAACACTGAAGCTTTCTTT. Protein: CASTGPNTEAFF.

In its sample, this clone was seen once. The CDR3 loop is CSVEVAGDEQYF. In DNA form, the CDR3 reads TGCAGCGTTGAGGTGGCGGGGGACGAGCAGTACTTC. The V gene is TRBV29-1, the J gene TRBJ2-7; 7 positions agree with TRBD2. The V gene end was trimmed by 3 bases and the J gene end by 5 bases; junction bases not matched to a gene: 4. The CDR3 has 12 amino acids. CDR1 and CDR2 from the germline V gene are SQVTM and ANQGSEA.

In this sample, this clone turned up a few times. The chain carries TRBV19 and TRBJ2-5; D may be TRBD1 (5 bases). The CDR3 spans 14 residues. V dropped 8 bases and J dropped 0 bases, with 13 bases sitting between them. The V gene's germline CDR1 is LNHDA and CDR2 SQIVND (reference sequence). CDR3 protein: CASRPPGNQETQYF. CDR3 DNA: TGTGCCAGTCGCCCCCCAGGGAACCAAGAGACCCAGTACTTC.

The chain couples TRBV6-2 or TRBV6-3 to TRBJ2-3; 9 nucleotides line up with TRBD1. The CDR3 totals 15 residues. V lost 4 bases and J lost 6; bases outside the gene matches: 8. CDR1 is MNHEY and CDR2 is SVGEGT in the germline V gene. The CDR3 region has the DNA TGTGCCAGCAGTTCCTTCCGGGACAGGGTTGATACGCAGTATTTT. It translates to CASSSFRDRVDTQYF.

A single count supports this clone. CDR3 coding DNA: TGCGCCAGCAGCTCTCAGAAGGGCCCCTACGAGCAGTACTTC. It yields the protein CASSSQKGPYEQYF. The chain employs TRBV5-1 and TRBJ2-7; no firm D call. Germline CDR1 reads SGHRS; CDR2 reads YFSETQ. V lost 3 bases and J 2 bases, leaving 12 bases between the germline ends. This CDR3 is built from 14 residues.